Below, one T cell receptor (beta chain) is given with its context. The length of the CDR3 is 15 residues. The V segment lost 8 bases and the J segment 1 base; nucleotides outside the gene matches: 5. The V gene's germline CDR1 is MNHNS and CDR2 SASEGT. It was cDNA, reverse transcribed from extracted RNA, that served as the sequencing template. Profiled with immunoSEQ multiplex PCR; TCRdb holds only in-frame clones, not every one. The profile covers 110,000 to 150,000 clones, with approximately 80% appearing a single time and about 25% taken by the ten largest. This record belongs to a study of CD8+ T cells in alopecia areata. Treatment meaning: oral pan-JAK inhibitor, 5-10 mg twice daily.

V and J are TRBV6-1 and TRBJ2-3; 11 bases align to TRBD2. The source is a human donor with alopecia areata. Source: CD8+ T cells sorted from blood, taken at week 4, from a patient treated with tofacitinib. CDR3 protein: CASLPLAGGTDTQYF. Written as DNA, the CDR3 is TGTGCCAGCCTCCCACTAGCGGGGGGCACAGATACGCAGTATTTT.